This TCR beta chain was recovered during a study of blood T cell repertoires in COVID-19 (dated by TCRdb to the early 2020s). About the study as a whole: Samples covering the acute and convalescent phases of COVID-19 were provided by collaborators in the United States, Italy and Spain. The prospective study material was composed of cDNA or gDNA derived from T cells, B-cell-depleted T cells, or PBMCs. Deeply sampled blood TCRbeta repertoires from subjects exposed to, actively infected with, or recovered from COVID-19 were included in the dataset. The repertoires were made available in a free public database intended to serve as a resource for research on the immune response to SARS-CoV-2. Samples came from the ongoing ImmuneRACE study (first 160 participants) plus 1,254 subjects from 6 global collaborators. A de-identified subject ID, COVID-19 status, age in years and sex were almost always included in the sample metadata. Where available, HLA class I and class II types were obtained from metadata supplied by the sample provider rather than from assay-based typing. Overall results and qualifications from the work: The quantity of clinical and demographic metadata differed by source and by participant and was supplied without curation.

This clone was recorded only once. Which antigen it targets is not known. The input lacks base qualities; no much larger clone sits a single base away. The same CDR3 can be traced to other DNA sequences in this sample. At one collaborating source in Seattle, patients were enrolled during active infection and were followed longitudinally through the course of disease. Each collaborating institution followed its own protocols to collect whole blood in K2EDTA tubes. Collaborator samples were shipped for TCRbeta analysis as frozen whole blood, isolated PBMCs, or DNA extracted from either sample type. The germline V gene yields SGHRS for CDR1 and YFSETQ for CDR2. For this chain, trimming is 2 bases at the V end and 4 bases at the J end, and the number of junction bases without a gene match is 9. The CDR3 numbers 16 residues from cysteine through phenylalanine. The sequence is cut down to CDR3 DNA, 48 bases in frame from base 1.

TCRbeta CDR3 regions were amplified from genomic DNA by means of the immunoSEQ Assay, a bias-controlled multiplex PCR. In the authors' own workflow: The number of nucleated cells in each sample was estimated by amplification of reference gene primers within the assay. To quantify the absolute abundance of each unique TCRbeta CDR3 rearrangement, sequence reads were collapsed and filtered. For each sample, productive Simpson clonality was calculated as the square root of Simpson's diversity index over productive rearrangements. TCRdb obtained this table from immuneACCESS and retained in-frame rearrangements with V and J assigned. These tables miss some clones; where compared with another copy, unresolved V genes account for less than half of the shortfall, and the remainder is unexplained. V and J calls plus clone size are reproduced from that table; the DNA served to infer D and trimming. Here the sample has fewer than 300,000 clones; about nine tenths occur a single time. The ten largest clones represent approximately 10% of the sample.

This receptor was identified in a man aged 50-60 years with COVID-19, enrolled during active disease. Rearrangement joined TRBV5-1 to TRBJ1-5, and 7 junction bases match TRBD1. Input material: peripheral blood. The CDR3 reads as follows: CASSLGTGVSNQPQHF. The nucleotide sequence reads as follows: TGCGCCAGCAGCTTAGGAACAGGGGTCTCTAATCAGCCCCAGCATTTT.